These 14 T cell receptor beta chains were all obtained from the same sample, sequenced in a study of CXCR3-negative and CXCR3-positive naive CD8 T cells. UMI-labeled 5' RACE yielded the TRB cDNA libraries. Using the 5' RACE reads, TCRdb records one entry per CDR3 protein without DNA. The sample data list roughly 50,000 distinct CDR3 sequences. The sequenced sample was memory CD8+ T cells from blood. The receptors shown here come from a human donor in good health. Some clones in this sample may be carry-over from other donors' samples.

The rearrangement uses TRBV29-1 and TRBJ1-2; checking the TCRdb D call of TRBD1 is not possible without DNA. CDR1 SQVTM and CDR2 ANQGSEA come from the germline V gene. The CDR3 is 15 amino acids. CDR3 region: CSVASGTAFNYGYTF.

Its frequency marks this clonotype as medium-sized (0.01 to 0.1%). The chain uses TRBV6-6 and TRBJ2-5. Germline V CDR1 and CDR2: MNHNY, SVGAGI (reference sequence). The length of the CDR3 is 13 residues. The CDR3 region is CASSYVAQETQYF.

This sequence joins TRBV27 and TRBJ2-5; TCRdb outputs TRBD1, but without DNA this stays unchecked. Germline V gene data show CDR1 as MNHEY and CDR2 as SMNVEV (reference sequence). The CDR3 runs to 12 residues. The CDR3 spells CASRTGGETQYF.

The V gene is TRBV7-3, the J gene TRBJ2-5; without DNA, the TCRdb call of TRBD1 cannot be checked. Germline loops: CDR1 SGHTA, CDR2 FQGTGA. The CDR3 extends over 15 amino acids. CDR3 amino acids: CASSSIGGGKETQYF.

The rearrangement joins TRBV29-1 to TRBJ1-1; TCRdb calls TRBD1, which cannot be checked without DNA. Germline CDR1 is SQVTM and CDR2 is ANQGSEA. This CDR3 has 15 residues. The CDR3 protein is CSVEDLGRGNTEAFF.

The chain joins TRBV20-1 to TRBJ2-3; the TCRdb D gene call, TRBD2, has no DNA to confirm it. This CDR3 spans 11 amino acids. CDR1 DFQATT and CDR2 SNEGSKA come from the germline V gene (reference sequence). The CDR3 spells CSASYGTRKYF.

This chain joins TRBV14 and TRBJ2-3; the D call from TCRdb, TRBD2, cannot be confirmed without DNA. Germline CDR1 and CDR2: SGHDN and FVKESK. The CDR3 is 18 residues long. The chain's CDR3 is CASSLGIALDTSTDTQYF.

The chain is built from TRBV10-3 and TRBJ1-2; TCRdb proposes TRBD1, but this gene call is untestable without DNA. The CDR3 has 15 residues. Germline V gives CDR1 ENHRY, CDR2 SYGVKD. CDR3 sequence: CAISPGQGAPDGYTF.

The V gene is TRBV12-3 or TRBV12-4, the J gene TRBJ2-1. This CDR3 is built from 16 residues. The CDR3 spells CASKAGGPSSYNEQFF.

The chain is built from TRBV29-1 and TRBJ2-7; TCRdb's D call, TRBD2, is unchecked because there is no DNA. The CDR3 spans 17 residues. The V gene's germline CDR1 is SQVTM and CDR2 ANQGSEA. The CDR3 here is CSVEDLGREGPYNEQYF.

The chain is built from TRBV27 and TRBJ2-3; the TCRdb call, TRBD1, lacks DNA for checking. Germline assignment: CDR1 MNHEY and CDR2 SMNVEV (reference sequence). CDR3 length: 13 amino acids. The CDR3 spells CASSFGWGDTQYF.

This chain uses TRBV10-3 with TRBJ2-1; TCRdb's D call of TRBD1 is untestable without DNA. The length of the CDR3 is 14 residues. Per germline, CDR1 ENHRY and CDR2 SYGVKD. The CDR3 protein is CAIRVDGANNEQFF.

The chain is built from TRBV29-1 and TRBJ2-7; checking the TCRdb D call of TRBD1 is not possible without DNA. The CDR3 contains 13 residues. The germline gives CDR1 SQVTM, CDR2 ANQGSEA. The CDR3 protein is CSVEGLGGYEQYF.

The rearrangement joins TRBV3-1 to TRBJ1-1. Germline V gene sequence: CDR1 LGHDT, CDR2 YNNKEL (reference sequence). This CDR3 has 14 amino acids. CDR3 protein: CASSQDPVVTEAFF.